A selection of T cell receptor beta chains follows, all from one sample in a study of blood T cell repertoires in COVID-19. Sequencing was performed with immunoSEQ multiplex PCR; in TCRdb, only in-frame clones are kept and a portion is missing. The table lists some 82,000 clones, around 91% of them singletons. Sequences were obtained from peripheral blood. These TCRs come from a woman in her forties or fifties in a cohort sampled during active COVID-19. Each CDR3 is given with its conserved first and last residue. The order of the fields is J gene, clone size, V gene, D gene, CDR3 DNA, CDR3 protein. The D gene is left open where the match is weak. Rows may omit the clone size; those that give it use once, few, many or a size class.

j_gene: TRBJ2-3
abundance: NA
v_gene: TRBV3-1/TRBV3-2
d_gene: NA
CDR3nt: TGTGCCAGCAGCCAACTTTTGGGCGGGATCTACACAGATACGCAGTATTTT
CDR3aa: CASSQLLGGIYTDTQYF

j_gene: TRBJ1-2
abundance: NA
v_gene: TRBV19
d_gene: NA
CDR3nt: TGTGCCAGTAGTATCTTTGTAGCAGGGCAAGGCTACACCTTC
CDR3aa: CASSIFVAGQGYTF

j_gene: TRBJ2-1
abundance: NA
v_gene: TRBV28
d_gene: NA
CDR3nt: TGTGCCAGCAGTCGAACGGCGGGCAACTCCTACAATGAGCAGTTCTTC
CDR3aa: CASSRTAGNSYNEQFF

j_gene: TRBJ2-2
abundance: NA
v_gene: TRBV28
d_gene: NA
CDR3nt: TGTGCCAGCGGCCCGAGCGAAGACACCGGGGAGCTGTTTTTT
CDR3aa: CASGPSEDTGELFF

j_gene: TRBJ1-1
abundance: few
v_gene: TRBV6-5
d_gene: NA
CDR3nt: TGTGCCAGCAGACCAACAGGGAGGGACACTGAAGCTTTCTTT
CDR3aa: CASRPTGRDTEAFF

j_gene: TRBJ1-5
abundance: NA
v_gene: TRBV10-1
d_gene: NA
CDR3nt: TGCGCCAGCAGTGAAGGGGTCAATCAGCCCCAGCATTTT
CDR3aa: CASSEGVNQPQHF

j_gene: TRBJ1-2
abundance: NA
v_gene: TRBV19
d_gene: NA
CDR3nt: TGTGCCAGTGGAAAAATATCGGGGGGCTTTGGCTATGGCTACACCTTC
CDR3aa: CASGKISGGFGYGYTF

j_gene: TRBJ2-5
abundance: NA
v_gene: TRBV4-1
d_gene: NA
CDR3nt: TGCGCCAGCAGCCAAGATTGGGGGGGCCCTCAAGAGACCCAGTACTTC
CDR3aa: CASSQDWGGPQETQYF

j_gene: TRBJ2-1
abundance: NA
v_gene: TRBV29-1
d_gene: TRBD1
CDR3nt: TGCAGCGGCGGACTGGGACAGGCTTTCAATGAGCAGTTCTTC
CDR3aa: CSGGLGQAFNEQFF

j_gene: TRBJ1-1
abundance: NA
v_gene: TRBV5-4
d_gene: NA
CDR3nt: TGTGCCAGCAGCCTCCAGGGCATGAACACTGAAGCTTTCTTT
CDR3aa: CASSLQGMNTEAFF

j_gene: TRBJ1-5
abundance: NA
v_gene: TRBV7-6
d_gene: TRBD1
CDR3nt: TGTGCCAGCAGCTTAGAAGCAGGGGGAGATAGCAATCAGCCCCAGCATTTT
CDR3aa: CASSLEAGGDSNQPQHF

j_gene: TRBJ2-7
abundance: NA
v_gene: TRBV19
d_gene: NA
CDR3nt: TGTGCCAGTAGTATTAGGAGGGGGCACTCCTACGAGCAGTACTTC
CDR3aa: CASSIRRGHSYEQYF

j_gene: TRBJ2-7
abundance: NA
v_gene: TRBV4-1
d_gene: NA
CDR3nt: TGCGCCAGCAGCCCGGCCGCAGGGGTTGGTCCCCTCTACTACGAGCAGTACTTC
CDR3aa: CASSPAAGVGPLYYEQYF

j_gene: TRBJ1-3
abundance: NA
v_gene: TRBV6-5
d_gene: NA
CDR3nt: TGTGCCAGCAGTCTACAGGGAAACTCTGGAAACACCATATATTTT
CDR3aa: CASSLQGNSGNTIYF

j_gene: TRBJ2-1
abundance: NA
v_gene: TRBV4-1
d_gene: TRBD2
CDR3nt: TGCGCCAGCGCCGGGACTAGCAATACCAATGAGCAGTTCTTC
CDR3aa: CASAGTSNTNEQFF

j_gene: TRBJ1-5
abundance: NA
v_gene: TRBV21-1
d_gene: NA
CDR3nt: TGTGCCAGCAGCAAAGGACAATATCGTAATCAGCCCCAGCATTTT
CDR3aa: CASSKGQYRNQPQHF

j_gene: TRBJ2-6
abundance: NA
v_gene: TRBV5-4
d_gene: NA
CDR3nt: TGTGCCAGCAGCCCGGTGACAGCCTCTGGGGCCAACGTCCTGACTTTC
CDR3aa: CASSPVTASGANVLTF

j_gene: TRBJ2-3
abundance: NA
v_gene: TRBV2
d_gene: TRBD2
CDR3nt: TGTGCCAGCAGACTTTACGGGGGACTAGCTGGCACAGATACGCAGTATTTT
CDR3aa: CASRLYGGLAGTDTQYF

j_gene: TRBJ2-1
abundance: NA
v_gene: TRBV28
d_gene: NA
CDR3nt: TGTGCCAGCAGCCTCAGCGTCGAGCAGTTCTTC
CDR3aa: CASSLSVEQFF

j_gene: TRBJ2-7
abundance: NA
v_gene: TRBV18
d_gene: TRBD2
CDR3nt: TGTGCCAGCTCACTTCGGGAGGGGGGATACGAGCAGTACTTC
CDR3aa: CASSLREGGYEQYF

j_gene: TRBJ1-2
abundance: NA
v_gene: TRBV9
d_gene: NA
CDR3nt: TGTGCCAGCAGCGTAGAGAGCTACTATGGCTACACCTTC
CDR3aa: CASSVESYYGYTF

j_gene: TRBJ2-2
abundance: NA
v_gene: TRBV7-6
d_gene: NA
CDR3nt: TGTGCCAGCCTAGGGGGAACTAGTAACCCCGGGGAGCTGTTTTTT
CDR3aa: CASLGGTSNPGELFF

j_gene: TRBJ2-1
abundance: NA
v_gene: TRBV12-5
d_gene: TRBD1
CDR3nt: TGTGCTAGTGGTACCGGGACAGGGAGGGACAATGAGCAGTTCTTC
CDR3aa: CASGTGTGRDNEQFF

j_gene: TRBJ2-1
abundance: NA
v_gene: TRBV4-1
d_gene: NA
CDR3nt: TGCGCCAGCAGCCCCCAGGAATCTTCCTACAATGAGCAGTTCTTC
CDR3aa: CASSPQESSYNEQFF

j_gene: TRBJ2-1
abundance: NA
v_gene: TRBV11-3
d_gene: TRBD2
CDR3nt: TGTGCCAGCGCGGGGGGGTCCTACAATGAGCAGTTCTTC
CDR3aa: CASAGGSYNEQFF

j_gene: TRBJ2-5
abundance: once
v_gene: TRBV5-1
d_gene: TRBD2
CDR3nt: TGCGCCAGCCGCGGGGGGGCCATCCAAGAGACCCAGTACTTC
CDR3aa: CASRGGAIQETQYF

j_gene: TRBJ2-7
abundance: NA
v_gene: TRBV6-5
d_gene: TRBD2
CDR3nt: TGTGCCAGCAGAGGAGCTAGCGGGGGAATCTACGAGCAGTACTTC
CDR3aa: CASRGASGGIYEQYF

j_gene: TRBJ2-1
abundance: NA
v_gene: TRBV14
d_gene: NA
CDR3nt: TGTGCCAGCAACGAGTACAGGGACGGTGAGCAGTTCTTC
CDR3aa: CASNEYRDGEQFF

j_gene: TRBJ2-7
abundance: NA
v_gene: TRBV6-5
d_gene: TRBD1
CDR3nt: TGTGCCAGCAGTTATTTCGACAGGGTCTACGAGCAGTACTTC
CDR3aa: CASSYFDRVYEQYF

j_gene: TRBJ2-1
abundance: once
v_gene: TRBV7-2
d_gene: NA
CDR3nt: TGTGCCAGCAGCTTAGTGGTTAGCGGACTTTACAATGAGCAGTTCTTC
CDR3aa: CASSLVVSGLYNEQFF

j_gene: TRBJ2-3
abundance: NA
v_gene: TRBV5-1
d_gene: TRBD2
CDR3nt: TGCGCCAGCAGTGTTGGACCTGGGGGGGGTCCAGATACGCAGTATTTT
CDR3aa: CASSVGPGGGPDTQYF

j_gene: TRBJ1-1
abundance: NA
v_gene: TRBV19
d_gene: NA
CDR3nt: TGTGCCAGTAGTATGGGCATGAACACTGAAGCTTTCTTT
CDR3aa: CASSMGMNTEAFF

j_gene: TRBJ1-6
abundance: NA
v_gene: TRBV28
d_gene: TRBD1
CDR3nt: TGTGCCAGCCGAACAGGGGCCAATTCACCCCTCCACTTT
CDR3aa: CASRTGANSPLHF

j_gene: TRBJ2-7
abundance: NA
v_gene: TRBV5-1
d_gene: NA
CDR3nt: TGCGCCAGCAGCCAAGACTTCTACGAGCAGTACTTC
CDR3aa: CASSQDFYEQYF

j_gene: TRBJ1-2
abundance: once
v_gene: TRBV27
d_gene: TRBD1
CDR3nt: TGTGCCAGCAGTGGTGGACAGGGCGTAGGGTATGGCTACACCTTC
CDR3aa: CASSGGQGVGYGYTF

j_gene: TRBJ2-2
abundance: NA
v_gene: TRBV6-1
d_gene: NA
CDR3nt: TGTGCCAGCAGTGATATGGCAGGGTCGGGCACCGGGGAGCTGTTTTTT
CDR3aa: CASSDMAGSGTGELFF

j_gene: TRBJ2-5
abundance: NA
v_gene: TRBV11-1
d_gene: TRBD2
CDR3nt: TGTGCCAGCAGCTTACAGCGGGGTTCGGGGACCCAGTACTTC
CDR3aa: CASSLQRGSGTQYF

j_gene: TRBJ2-1
abundance: NA
v_gene: TRBV6-4
d_gene: TRBD2
CDR3nt: TGTGCCAGCAGTGACTCGGCTAGCGGGGGCAATGAGCAGTTCTTC
CDR3aa: CASSDSASGGNEQFF

j_gene: TRBJ1-5
abundance: few
v_gene: TRBV25-1
d_gene: NA
CDR3nt: TGTGCCAGCAGTGAAGGGGGGGATTATCAGCCCCAGCATTTT
CDR3aa: CASSEGGDYQPQHF

j_gene: TRBJ1-5
abundance: NA
v_gene: TRBV7-8
d_gene: TRBD1
CDR3nt: TGTGCCAGCAGCCCTCGAGGGACAGGGTCCGGTCAGCCCCAGCATTTT
CDR3aa: CASSPRGTGSGQPQHF

j_gene: TRBJ2-1
abundance: NA
v_gene: TRBV28
d_gene: TRBD2
CDR3nt: TGTGCCAGCAGTTTATGGTTTGGATCGAAAAGGACTAGCGGGAGGGGAAGTGAGCAGTTCTTC
CDR3aa: CASSLWFGSKRTSGRGSEQFF

j_gene: TRBJ2-1
abundance: NA
v_gene: TRBV5-6
d_gene: NA
CDR3nt: TGTGCCAGCAGCTTGGTCCGTGGGGGGATGGATGAGCAGTTCTTC
CDR3aa: CASSLVRGGMDEQFF

j_gene: TRBJ1-2
abundance: once
v_gene: TRBV5-1
d_gene: NA
CDR3nt: TGCGCCAGCAGCTTGGTGACAGGCTATGGCTACACCTTC
CDR3aa: CASSLVTGYGYTF

j_gene: TRBJ2-2
abundance: once
v_gene: TRBV7-3
d_gene: TRBD1
CDR3nt: TGTGCCAGCAGTGGGACAGGGGGTCCCGGGGAGCTGTTTTTT
CDR3aa: CASSGTGGPGELFF

j_gene: TRBJ1-2
abundance: once
v_gene: TRBV5-1
d_gene: TRBD1
CDR3nt: TGCGCCAGCAGCCGTACCTTGGACAGGAAAAACTATGGCTACACCTTC
CDR3aa: CASSRTLDRKNYGYTF

j_gene: TRBJ2-5
abundance: NA
v_gene: TRBV7-8
d_gene: NA
CDR3nt: TGTGCCAGCAGCTCACGTCAGCGTTTGGAGACCCAGTACTTC
CDR3aa: CASSSRQRLETQYF

j_gene: TRBJ2-3
abundance: NA
v_gene: TRBV11-3
d_gene: NA
CDR3nt: TGTGCCAGCCGACAGTTGGGCGACGCCACAGATACGCAGTATTTT
CDR3aa: CASRQLGDATDTQYF

j_gene: TRBJ2-2
abundance: few
v_gene: TRBV19
d_gene: NA
CDR3nt: TGTGCCAGTAGTATAGATGCGGGGAACACCGGGGAGCTGTTTTTT
CDR3aa: CASSIDAGNTGELFF

j_gene: TRBJ2-7
abundance: NA
v_gene: TRBV11-3
d_gene: NA
CDR3nt: TGTGCCAGCAGCTTAGTTCCGAGCTCCTACGAGCAGTACTTC
CDR3aa: CASSLVPSSYEQYF

j_gene: TRBJ1-5
abundance: NA
v_gene: TRBV5-5
d_gene: NA
CDR3nt: TGTGCCAGCAGCTTCTTGGCAGGGTCGTTCCAGCCCCAGCATTTT
CDR3aa: CASSFLAGSFQPQHF

j_gene: TRBJ2-6
abundance: NA
v_gene: TRBV3-1/TRBV3-2
d_gene: NA
CDR3nt: TGTGCCAGCAGCCAAGATGGAGTAAACCTCTCTGGGGCCAACGTCCTGACTTTC
CDR3aa: CASSQDGVNLSGANVLTF

j_gene: TRBJ1-6
abundance: NA
v_gene: TRBV9
d_gene: TRBD1
CDR3nt: TGTGCCAGCAGCGTAGGGGACAGGGGAGCCCCTTCACCCCTCCACTTT
CDR3aa: CASSVGDRGAPSPLHF

j_gene: TRBJ2-3
abundance: NA
v_gene: TRBV21-1
d_gene: NA
CDR3nt: TGTGCCAGCAGCGGGACAGGGCCGAGCACAGATACGCAGTATTTT
CDR3aa: CASSGTGPSTDTQYF

j_gene: TRBJ1-2
abundance: NA
v_gene: TRBV18
d_gene: NA
CDR3nt: TGTGCCAGCTCACCCCTTAACCAGAATAATTTTAACTATGGCTACACCTTC
CDR3aa: CASSPLNQNNFNYGYTF

j_gene: TRBJ2-1
abundance: NA
v_gene: TRBV7-9
d_gene: TRBD2
CDR3nt: TGTGCCAGCCTAATAGCGGGGGGGCGGAATGAGCAGTTCTTC
CDR3aa: CASLIAGGRNEQFF

j_gene: TRBJ1-4
abundance: NA
v_gene: TRBV28
d_gene: TRBD1
CDR3nt: TGTGCCAGCAGGTCCTGGACAGGGGGCGATGAAAAACTGTTTTTT
CDR3aa: CASRSWTGGDEKLFF

j_gene: TRBJ2-5
abundance: once
v_gene: TRBV19
d_gene: TRBD2
CDR3nt: TGTGCCAGTAGTACCCTAGCGGGGGAAGAGACCCAGTACTTC
CDR3aa: CASSTLAGEETQYF

j_gene: TRBJ1-1
abundance: NA
v_gene: TRBV18
d_gene: TRBD1
CDR3nt: TGTGCCAGCTCACCACAAGAAGCGGGACAGGGCGCGCCTTTCTTT
CDR3aa: CASSPQEAGQGAPFF

j_gene: TRBJ1-2
abundance: NA
v_gene: TRBV19
d_gene: NA
CDR3nt: TGTGCCAGTGAAAAGCAAAGAGGGTATGGCTACACCTTC
CDR3aa: CASEKQRGYGYTF